The entry that follows covers one T cell receptor (beta chain) sequence. The data belong to a study of blood T cell repertoires in COVID-19. Trimming took 7 bases from V and 3 from J; bases not matched to a gene: 8. Germline V CDR1 and CDR2: SQVTM, ANQGSEA. This CDR3 is built from 17 residues. Per the study methods: Scientists estimated how many nucleated cells there were by amplifying reference gene primers. The repertoire was sequenced with immunoSEQ multiplex PCR; TCRdb's copy has only in-frame clones and lacks some. V, J and clone size derive from that table, while D and trimming were established from the DNA sequence. The sample consists of about 430,000 clones, around nine tenths of them appearing once.

The genes are TRBV29-1 and TRBJ2-2; TRBD2 matches at 16 bases. The TCR comes from a woman aged 18-29 years who had been exposed to COVID-19. The sample taken for sequencing was PBMCs or T cells enriched from blood (not recorded which). Here the CDR3 DNA reads TGCAGCGCCGGGACTAGCGGGGGGGCCAAGGACACCGGGGAGCTGTTTTTT. Its translation is CSAGTSGGAKDTGELFF.